The 28 T cell receptor beta chains reported below all come from one sample, sequenced in a study of cytomegalovirus exposure and HLA in healthy donors. Vbeta (60) and Jbeta (13) primers were used in the PCR. The table came from immunoSEQ multiplex PCR; TCRdb's copy has only in-frame clones and leaves some out. The sample contains about 83,000 clones, about 79% of which appear only once. Material for sequencing was PBMCs. The receptor set was obtained from a young man in good health and CMV-seropositive.

The table lists this clone with a few counts. The sample holds other DNA sequences that translate to the same CDR3. This chain joins TRBV28 and TRBJ2-7; D is perhaps TRBD1 (7 bases). V was cut by 3 bases and J by 4 bases, with 10 bases left in between. The CDR3 totals 13 residues. The germline CDR1 and CDR2 sequences are MDHEN and SYDVKM. The CDR3 loop is CASSFRGRYEQYF. The DNA for the CDR3 is TGTGCCAGCAGTTTCAGGGGGAGGTACGAGCAGTACTTC.

This clone was seen only a few times. The CDR3 loop reads CSVEDFSYEQYF. In DNA, the CDR3 is TGCAGCGTGGAGGACTTTTCCTACGAGCAGTACTTC. The chain joins TRBV29-1 to TRBJ2-7; perhaps TRBD2 as D (5 bases). CDR3 length equals 12 residues. V dropped 6 bases and J dropped 1 base, with 10 bases sitting between them. Germline loops: CDR1 SQVTM, CDR2 ANQGSEA.

The genes are TRBV29-1 and TRBJ1-2; a weak D match, TRBD1 (6 bases). CDR1 is SQVTM and CDR2 is ANQGSEA in the germline V gene. The CDR3 loop spans 14 amino acids. The V and J ends lost 6 bases and 0 bases respectively, with 14 bases between them. CDR3 region: CSVLQGPANYGYTF. CDR3 nucleotide sequence: TGCAGCGTCCTACAGGGACCGGCTAACTATGGCTACACCTTC.

The chain joins TRBV5-1 to TRBJ2-7; tentative D call: TRBD1 (6 bases). V lost 2 bases to trimming and J lost 12 bases, with 21 bases between them. Germline CDR1 is SGHRS and CDR2 is YFSETQ. The CDR3 is made up of 14 amino acids. Here the CDR3 reads CASSLEQGWDGWYF. Here the CDR3 DNA reads TGCGCCAGCAGCTTAGAACAGGGTTGGGACGGGTGGTACTTC.

The chain carries TRBV2 and TRBJ2-1; 8 nucleotides agree with TRBD2. The CDR3 contains 16 residues. V lost 3 bases and J lost 10; bases outside the gene matches: 14. Germline CDR1 reads SNHLY; CDR2 reads FYNNEI. The CDR3 coding sequence is TGTGCCAGCAGTGACGCCAGCGGGAGAGTGACTGTCGAGCAGTTCTTC. The encoded protein is CASSDASGRVTVEQFF. The full variable domain, completed using reference TRBV2 and TRBJ2-1, is EPEVTQTPSHQVTQMGQEVILRCVPISNHLYFYWYRQILGQKVEFLVSFYNNEISEKSEIFDDQFSVERPDGSNFTLKIRSTKLEDSAMYFCASSDASGRVTVEQFFGPGTRLTVL.

The J gene is TRBJ2-1, the V gene TRBV14, with 8 bases identical to TRBD2. Germline V lookup: CDR1 SGHDN, CDR2 FVKESK. This CDR3 has 15 residues. Losses at the gene ends were 6 bases for V and 3 bases for J; bases not matched to a gene: 7. The DNA for the CDR3 is TGTGCCAGCAGTCCCGGGACTAGTTTCTACAATGAGCAGTTCTTC. Its protein is CASSPGTSFYNEQFF.

V is TRBV4-1 and J is TRBJ2-7; unclear D gene. Germline CDR1 and CDR2: MGHRA and YSYEKL. This CDR3 region has 13 residues. Trimming stripped 4 bases from V and 7 bases from J, with 14 bases between. The DNA of the CDR3 is TGCGCCAGCAGCCCTGGGTTTGTCGGGGAGCAGTACTTC. Amino acid sequence: CASSPGFVGEQYF.

The rearrangement uses TRBV7-9 and TRBJ1-2, with 11 bases aligning to TRBD1. The CDR3 has 15 amino acids. CDR1 is SEHNR, CDR2 FQNEAQ, per germline (reference sequence). J gave up 8 bases and V 0 bases, and 5 bases lay outside the gene matches. CDR3 residues: CASSLAGQGAWGYTF. The CDR3 DNA reads as TGTGCCAGCAGCTTAGCTGGACAGGGGGCTTGGGGCTACACCTTC.

The V gene is TRBV5-1, the J gene TRBJ2-5, with 7 bases aligning to TRBD1. Germline CDR1 is SGHRS and CDR2 is YFSETQ. With 4 bases clipped from V and 2 bases from J, the junction kept 5 bases outside the gene matches. This CDR3 region has 14 residues. As DNA, the CDR3 is TGCGCCAGCAGCCTCAGACAGGGTCAAGAGACCCAGTACTTC. It yields the protein CASSLRQGQETQYF.

The table lists this clone with a few counts. The chain combines TRBV2 with TRBJ2-3, with 7 bases fitting TRBD2. The CDR3 covers 14 residues. Looked up from germline, CDR1 is SNHLY and CDR2 is FYNNEI. The junction had 3 bases not matched to a gene; V was cut back by 4 bases and J by 2 bases. The CDR3 sequence is CASSGLAVTDTQYF. The CDR3 bases are TGTGCCAGCAGTGGGCTAGCGGTCACAGATACGCAGTATTTT. The complete variable domain, with remaining parts taken from reference TRBV2 and TRBJ2-3, reads EPEVTQTPSHQVTQMGQEVILRCVPISNHLYFYWYRQILGQKVEFLVSFYNNEISEKSEIFDDQFSVERPDGSNFTLKIRSTKLEDSAMYFCASSGLAVTDTQYFGPGTRLTVL.

This clone was seen a handful of times. V gene TRBV6-5 combines with J gene TRBJ2-7, with a weak D call TRBD1 (6 bases). Trimming stripped 4 bases from V and 1 base from J, with 8 bases between. The CDR3 length is 13 residues. Germline V CDR1 and CDR2: MNHEY, SVGAGI. The CDR3 DNA sequence: TGTGCCAGCAGTTTTACAGGGTCCTACGAGCAGTACTTC. This translates into CASSFTGSYEQYF.

The V and J genes are TRBV6-5 and TRBJ2-7, with 8 positions matching TRBD1. J lost 4 bases, V lost 0 bases, and 8 bases had no gene match. This CDR3 has 16 residues. Per the germline V gene, CDR1 is MNHEY and CDR2 is SVGAGI. The CDR3 is CASSYSSQGALYEQYF. In DNA, the CDR3 is TGTGCCAGCAGTTACTCGAGTCAGGGGGCTTTGTACGAGCAGTACTTC.

The chain has TRBV5-1 and TRBJ1-1; D is possibly TRBD1 (6 bases). V dropped 6 bases and J dropped 2 bases, with 17 bases sitting between them. The CDR3 consists of 15 residues. CDR1 and CDR2 from the germline V gene are SGHRS and YFSETQ. CDR3 sequence reads: CASTIPEQGNTEAFF. Written as DNA, the CDR3 is TGCGCCAGCACGATCCCCGAACAGGGCAACACTGAAGCTTTCTTT. Based on the CDR3 plus reference TRBV5-1 and TRBJ1-1, the full variable domain is KAGVTQTPRYLIKTRGQQVTLSCSPISGHRSVSWYQQTPGQGLQFLFEYFSETQRNKGNFPGRFSGRQFSNSRSEMNVSTLELGDSALYLCASTIPEQGNTEAFFGQGTRLTVV.

V usage is TRBV7-6 and J usage is TRBJ2-7, with D perhaps TRBD2 (5 bases). The germline V gene has CDR1 SGHVS and CDR2 FNYEAQ. The V and J ends lost 8 bases and 7 bases respectively, with 15 bases between them. This CDR3 spans 12 amino acids. In DNA form, the CDR3 reads TGTGCCAGCGGAACCGGAGGCTTGGAGCAGTACTTC. It codes for CASGTGGLEQYF.

The chain links TRBV6-6 to TRBJ1-5; TRBD1 matches 10 bases. Germline loops: CDR1 MNHNY, CDR2 SVGAGI (reference sequence). V shed 6 bases, J shed 0 bases, and the junction held 2 bases outside the gene matches. The CDR3 consists of 15 residues. The CDR3 is CASSRQGASNQPQHF. The CDR3 bases are TGTGCCAGCAGCAGACAGGGGGCTAGCAATCAGCCCCAGCATTTT.

The CDR3 sequence: CASSYSQATDTQYF. Here the CDR3 DNA reads TGTGCCAGCAGTTACTCACAGGCCACAGATACGCAGTATTTT. The gene calls are TRBV6-5 and TRBJ2-3, with D tentatively TRBD1 (5 bases). V lost 0 bases to trimming and J lost 2 bases, with 6 bases between them. The CDR3 consists of 14 residues. Germline-derived CDR1 and CDR2 are MNHEY and SVGAGI.

The chain recombines TRBV29-1 with TRBJ2-5; 7 nucleotides line up with TRBD2. Germline CDR1 and CDR2: SQVTM and ANQGSEA. The CDR3 is made up of 14 amino acids. The V and J ends lost 1 base and 5 bases, in that order; junction bases with no gene match: 7. CDR3 residues: CSVEVGGDRETQYF. The CDR3 coding sequence is TGCAGCGTTGAAGTGGGAGGGGATCGGGAGACCCAGTACTTC.

V gene TRBV30 combines with J gene TRBJ2-2, with unresolved D. Germline CDR1 is GTSNPN and CDR2 is SVGIG (reference sequence). With 1 base removed from V and 7 bases from J, the gap between germline ends came to 7 bases. The CDR3 is 12 amino acids. CDR3 in DNA: TGTGCCTGGAGTGCCCGAGGCGGGGAGCTGTTTTTT. Protein sequence: CAWSARGGELFF.

The chain recombines TRBV10-1 with TRBJ1-3; tentatively, D is TRBD1 (5 bases). Germline V gene data show CDR1 as WNHNN and CDR2 as SYGVQD (reference sequence). CDR3 size: 13 residues. Trimming shortened V by 10 bases and J by 0 bases, and 10 bases separated the two germline ends. CDR3 nucleotide sequence: TGCGCCACCTCGACAGTCTCTGGAAACACCATATATTTT. This encodes CATSTVSGNTIYF.

The genes are TRBV14 and TRBJ2-4, with TRBD2 identical over 8 bases. Per the germline V gene, CDR1 is SGHDN and CDR2 is FVKESK. V shed 1 base and J 2 bases; nucleotides not matched to a gene: 10. This CDR3 region has 18 residues. The CDR3 reads CASSQGPRGGQPKNIQYF. Written as DNA, the CDR3 is TGTGCCAGCAGCCAAGGCCCTCGGGGGGGGCAACCCAAAAACATTCAGTACTTC. The entire variable domain, with the rest obtained from reference TRBV14 and TRBJ2-4, is as follows: EAGVTQFPSHSVIEKGQTVTLRCDPISGHDNLYWYRRVMGKEIKFLLHFVKESKQDESGMPNNRFLAERTGGTYSTLKVQPAELEDSGVYFCASSQGPRGGQPKNIQYFGAGTRLSVL.

This chain joins TRBV18 and TRBJ2-5; a possible D gene is TRBD2 (5 bases). The CDR3 extends over 13 amino acids. CDR1 KGHSH and CDR2 LQKENI come from the germline V gene. The V end lost 3 bases, the J end lost 5 bases, and 10 bases lay between the germline ends. CDR3 nucleotides: TGTGCCAGCTCACCCAGGCGAGGGGAGACCCAGTACTTC. This codes for CASSPRRGETQYF. Full variable domain (missing parts from reference TRBV18 and TRBJ2-5): NAGVMQNPRHLVRRRGQEARLRCSPMKGHSHVYWYRQLPEEGLKFMVYLQKENIIDESGMPKERFSAEFPKEGPSILRIQQVVRGDSAAYFCASSPRRGETQYFGPGTRLLVL.

CDR3 bases: TGTGCCACCAGCAAGGACAGGGATCTGCAGCCCCAGCATTTT. Protein product: CATSKDRDLQPQHF. This chain uses TRBV15 with TRBJ1-5, with TRBD1 matching over 8 bases. This CDR3 spans 14 amino acids. Germline lookup yields CDR1 LNHNV and CDR2 YYDKDF (reference sequence). With 4 bases clipped from V and 7 bases from J, the junction kept 6 bases outside the gene matches.

The chain combines TRBV2 with TRBJ1-1; D is uncertain. The CDR3 has 14 amino acids. The germline V and J ends were trimmed by 4 bases and 6 bases, with 15 bases remaining between them. Germline CDR1 and CDR2: SNHLY and FYNNEI. The CDR3 reads CASSVTRWASEAFF. DNA for the CDR3: TGTGCCAGCAGTGTCACTAGGTGGGCCTCTGAAGCTTTCTTT.

The J gene is TRBJ2-7, the V gene TRBV6-5; 11 bases fit TRBD2. V shed 4 bases, J shed 2 bases, and the junction held 1 base outside the gene matches. The CDR3 length is 14 residues. Germline assignment: CDR1 MNHEY and CDR2 SVGAGI. This CDR3 reads CASSFSGRAYEQYF. The CDR3 nucleotides read TGTGCCAGCAGTTTTAGCGGGAGGGCCTACGAGCAGTACTTC.

This chain connects TRBV6-5 to TRBJ2-7, with 9 bases aligning to TRBD1. The V and J ends lost 2 bases and 1 base, in that order; junction bases with no gene match: 3. Germline V gene lookup returns CDR1 MNHEY and CDR2 SVGAGI. The CDR3 covers 15 residues. The CDR3 is CASSYVTGGSYEQYF. The CDR3 DNA sequence: TGTGCCAGCAGTTACGTGACAGGGGGGTCCTACGAGCAGTACTTC.

The rearrangement uses TRBV29-1 and TRBJ2-3, with D tentatively TRBD1 (5 bases). V lost 5 bases to trimming and J lost 3 bases, with 9 bases between them. This CDR3 is built from 12 residues. CDR1 and CDR2 (germline): SQVTM, ANQGSEA. The CDR3 loop is CSVLPGTDTQYF. DNA of the CDR3: TGCAGCGTTCTTCCAGGGACAGATACGCAGTATTTT.

The chain couples TRBV7-9 to TRBJ2-2, with TRBD2 identical over 15 bases. After removal of 5 bases from V and 6 bases from J, the junction contained 10 bases not matched to a gene. From germline, CDR1 is SEHNR and CDR2 FQNEAQ (reference sequence). The CDR3 contains 18 residues. CDR3 DNA sequence: TGTGCCAGCAGCCAGGGACTAGCGGGAGGATCCGGGGCCGGGGAGCTGTTTTTT. Encoded protein: CASSQGLAGGSGAGELFF.

The chain combines TRBV2 with TRBJ1-1; D remains unclear. V shed 2 bases and J shed 3 bases, with 16 bases lying between them. CDR1 and CDR2 (germline): SNHLY, FYNNEI. CDR3 length: 16 residues. Here the CDR3 reads CASSEFSVRVYTEAFF. The CDR3 DNA reads as TGTGCCAGCAGTGAATTTTCTGTGAGGGTATACACTGAAGCTTTCTTT.